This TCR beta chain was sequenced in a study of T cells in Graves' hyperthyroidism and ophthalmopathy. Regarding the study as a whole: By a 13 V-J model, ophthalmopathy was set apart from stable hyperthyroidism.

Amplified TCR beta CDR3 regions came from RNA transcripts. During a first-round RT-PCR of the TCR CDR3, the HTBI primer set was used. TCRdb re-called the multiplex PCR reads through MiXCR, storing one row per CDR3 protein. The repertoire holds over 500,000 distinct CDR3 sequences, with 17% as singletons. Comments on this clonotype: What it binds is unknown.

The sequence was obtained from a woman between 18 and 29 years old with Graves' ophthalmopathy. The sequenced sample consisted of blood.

CDR3 nucleotide sequence: TGTGCCAGCAGCCCCGCTGTGGAGGGGGCTGTTTATGGCTACACCTTC. It codes for CASSPAVEGAVYGYTF. The gene calls are TRBV7-9 and TRBJ1-2; 7 bases line up with TRBD1. Trimming at V came to 5 bases and at J to 5 bases, leaving 14 bases not matched to a gene. Germline CDR1 reads SEHNR; CDR2 reads FQNEAQ (reference sequence). The CDR3 totals 16 residues.